Listed here is a single TCR beta chain. The sample comes from a study of T cell responses to AZD1222 COVID-19 vaccine. TCRdb's table, derived via immunoSEQ multiplex PCR, lists solely in-frame clones and lacks some. The sample carries approximately 180,000 clones, around nine tenths recorded once. The CDR3 is 15 amino acids. Germline CDR1 reads MNHEY; CDR2 reads SVGAGI. The V end lost 7 bases, the J end lost 0 bases, and 12 bases lay between the germline ends. The specimen comprised peripheral blood, sampled 28 days after the second dose of the MenACWY control vaccine. This sequence was found in an adult who received the MenACWY meningococcal vaccine as a control. The V gene is TRBV6-5, the J gene TRBJ1-4; D is ambiguous. This chain's CDR3 is CASIFTWATNEKLFF. The CDR3, as DNA: TGTGCCAGCATTTTTACCTGGGCAACTAATGAAAAACTGTTTTTT.